Here is one TCR beta chain with its context. One end of the junction does not line up with germline, which may come from a read error. Blood RNA was derived from unsorted whole blood, and germline DNA was extracted too. Germline V lookup: CDR1 SGHDN, CDR2 FVKESK. CDR3 length: 15 residues. The data are from a study of tumor-infiltrating lymphocytes in primary liver carcinoma. With a constant-region primer, TCR beta cDNA was made from 450 to 550 ng of total RNA. For TCR beta, libraries were produced by three nested multiplex PCR rounds using slightly modified ARM-PCR. Both of the initial two PCR rounds ran for roughly 11 cycles and employed TRBV1-TRBV30 forward primers alongside a C-beta reverse primer. TCRdb re-analysed the multiplex PCR reads in MiXCR, keeping a single row per CDR3 protein. This sample has 310,000 or so distinct CDR3 sequences; less than 65% occur once, and the top ten carry roughly 6.5%.

The sample comprised peripheral blood. The clonotype was recovered from a man aged 35-49 years with primary liver carcinoma and hepatitis B virus infection. The rearrangement joins TRBV14 to TRBJ1-6; a weak D match, TRBD1 (6 bases). The CDR3 region is CASSHAQGRNSPLQF. As DNA, the CDR3 is TGTGCCAGTAGCCATGCTCAGGGGAGGAATTCACCCCTCCAGTTT.